Listed here are 7 T cell receptor beta chains from one sample, sequenced in a study of blood T cell repertoires in COVID-19. Method: immunoSEQ multiplex PCR; TCRdb's copy keeps in-frame clones and lacks some. The table shows 280,000 or so clones, with 85% occurring only once. Sample: PBMCs or T cells enriched from blood (not recorded which). All receptors derive from a woman aged 50 to 65 who had recovered from COVID-19.

This clone was observed a handful of times. The chain has TRBV4-3 and TRBJ1-4, with 7 bases that match TRBD1. There are 16 residues in the CDR3. Germline CDR1 reads LGHNA; CDR2 reads YSLEER. J lost 0 bases, V lost 3 bases, and 4 bases had no gene match. CDR3: CASSHTTGATNEKLFF. The CDR3 DNA reads TGCGCCAGCAGCCACACTACAGGGGCAACTAATGAAAAACTGTTTTTT.

This chain uses TRBV28 with TRBJ2-1, with TRBD2 identical over 12 bases. Germline-derived CDR1 and CDR2 are MDHEN and SYDVKM. CDR3 length: 14 amino acids. The trim removed 6 bases at V and 8 bases at J, leaving 5 bases unmatched. The CDR3 DNA reads TGTGCCAGCAGACGGACTAGCGGGGCTCATGAGCAGTTCTTC. Protein product: CASRRTSGAHEQFF.

The chain combines TRBV28 with TRBJ1-1, with 7 bases that match TRBD1. The germline V gene encodes CDR1 MDHEN and CDR2 SYDVKM. CDR3 length: 15 amino acids. V trimming: 5 bases; J trimming: 4 bases; junction bases outside the gene matches: 10. The CDR3 reads CASSLPPGQPTEAFF. The DNA for the CDR3 is TGTGCCAGCAGTCTACCCCCGGGACAGCCCACTGAAGCTTTCTTT.

This clone appeared a few times. The gene calls are TRBV5-1 and TRBJ1-6; a weak D match, TRBD1 (5 bases). V gave up 7 bases and J gave up 6 bases, with 17 bases separating them. Germline values: CDR1 SGHRS, CDR2 YFSETQ. The CDR3 has 15 residues. The CDR3 reads CASARTGRLNSPLHF. DNA of the CDR3: TGCGCCAGCGCACGAACAGGACGACTTAATTCACCCCTCCACTTT. The variable domain in full, with the rest retrieved from reference TRBV5-1 and TRBJ1-6, is KAGVTQTPRYLIKTRGQQVTLSCSPISGHRSVSWYQQTPGQGLQFLFEYFSETQRNKGNFPGRFSGRQFSNSRSEMNVSTLELGDSALYLCASARTGRLNSPLHFGNGTRLTVT.

This chain joins TRBV4-3 and TRBJ2-3, with 10 nucleotides matching TRBD2. Germline CDR1 and CDR2: LGHNA and YSLEER. The J segment lost 5 bases and the V segment lost 0 bases, leaving 5 bases of the junction unmatched. The CDR3 consists of 16 residues. This chain's CDR3 is CASSQDGLAARDTQYF. As DNA, the CDR3 is TGCGCCAGCAGCCAAGATGGACTAGCGGCCAGAGATACGCAGTATTTT.

This clone was observed a handful of times. The CDR3 nucleotides are TGCGCCAGCAGCTGGGCAGGGGGTTGGAGCTACACCTTC. Its protein product is CASSWAGGWSYTF. The J gene is TRBJ1-2, the V gene TRBV5-1; 7 nucleotides align to TRBD1. The CDR3 length is 13 residues. Looked up from germline, CDR1 is SGHRS and CDR2 is YFSETQ. V lost 3 bases, J lost 9 bases, and 8 bases stayed unmatched.

V is TRBV29-1 and J is TRBJ2-1, with D perhaps TRBD1 (6 bases). CDR1 is SQVTM, CDR2 ANQGSEA, per germline. Trimming took 1 base from V and 8 from J, leaving 9 bases between them. The CDR3 is 12 residues long. The CDR3 nucleotides read TGCAGCGTTGAAGGAGGGGGAGATGAGCAGTTCTTC. Translated: CSVEGGGDEQFF.